This T cell receptor (beta chain) was sequenced in a study of T cell responses to AZD1222 COVID-19 vaccine. Study background: Both about-4-week and about-12-week second-dose recipients were combined. Study-wide results and limits: Dominant at 160-218 and 743-854, vaccine-associated CD4 TCRs also spanned spike. Repertoires were obtained only post-peak T cell response.

The V end was cut by 0 bases, the J end by 8 bases, with 8 bases between. This CDR3 spans 12 amino acids. Germline lookup yields CDR1 GTSNPN and CDR2 SVGIG (reference sequence). Here immunoSEQ multiplex PCR was the method, and the copy in TCRdb shows in-frame clones only, minus some. The sample consists of 83,000 or so clones, around 88% of them appearing once. This clone has only one observation. Its antigen remains unknown. The material sequenced was peripheral blood, taken on day 0 of AZD1222 vaccination. The genes are TRBV30 and TRBJ2-1; D is undetermined. The TCR comes from an adult in good health. CDR3 bases: TGTGCCTGGAGTGTAGGTCGAGATGAGCAGTTCTTC. Amino acid sequence: CAWSVGRDEQFF.